The T cell receptor (beta chain) under discussion was sequenced for a study of blood T cell repertoires in COVID-19. As processed by the authors: Reference gene primers were amplified, and this amplification served to estimate nucleated cell counts. Clones were sequenced by immunoSEQ multiplex PCR, and TCRdb holds only the in-frame ones, with some missing. That table furnishes V, J and clone size, whereas the DNA furnished D and trimming. Of more than 75,000 clones in the sample, 86% were seen once. The CDR3 has 14 residues. Germline loops: CDR1 MGHRA, CDR2 YSYEKL. Trimming shortened V by 0 bases and J by 4 bases, and 9 bases separated the two germline ends.

This sequence joins TRBV4-1 and TRBJ1-2; D not certain. This clonotype was obtained from a man older than 75 with active or convalescent COVID-19. Material for sequencing was peripheral blood. The CDR3: CASSQDPTVYGYTF. CDR3 sequence (DNA): TGCGCCAGCAGCCAAGATCCTACAGTCTATGGCTACACCTTC.